This paragraph reports one TCR beta chain. The antigen is undetermined. The data are from a study of neoadjuvant anti-PD-1 for oral cavity cancer. Cohort: HPV-negative, locally advanced oral cavity squamous cell carcinoma patients. Most PBMC samples had approximately 500 ng input DNA in six replicates. This table comes from immunoSEQ multiplex PCR, and its TCRdb copy is limited to in-frame clones, with some not included. Of fewer than 20,000 clones listed, 55% to 80% are singletons. The CDR3 is 16 amino acids. With V trimmed by 6 bases and J by 5 bases, 16 bases remained unmatched. The germline V gene encodes CDR1 MNHEY and CDR2 SMNVEV (reference sequence). Findings and limits, study-wide: TCR analyses covered only three patients per response group.

The source of this sequence is a person aged 35-80 years with oral cavity squamous cell carcinoma. This chain joins TRBV27 and TRBJ2-7, with TRBD1 identical over 7 bases. Sample: PBMCs, taken before nivolumab (anti-PD-1) treatment. The CDR3 is CASSPLAHTGAHEQYF. In DNA form, the CDR3 reads TGTGCCAGCAGCCCCCTTGCCCACACAGGGGCCCACGAGCAGTACTTC.